A single sample gave rise to the 4 T cell receptor beta chains below, sequenced in a study of CXCR3-negative and CXCR3-positive naive CD8 T cells. Their specific antigens are unknown. Study-wide results and limits: In CXCR3-positive naive cells, the TRB CDR3s were more hydrophobic than in CXCR3-negative naive cells.

All TRB cDNA libraries came from 5' RACE performed with UMI labels. TCRdb re-called the 5' RACE reads, yielding one record per CDR3 amino acid sequence without DNA. This sample's clone table lists some 140,000 distinct CDR3 sequences. The specimen was naive CXCR3+ CD8+ T cells from blood. Stated subset: CD45RO-CCR7+CD27+CD95- naive CD8+ T cells expressing CXCR3 (TNR3+). These receptors originate from a human donor in good health. Some clones in this sample may be carry-over from other donors' samples.

This chain connects TRBV9 to TRBJ2-7; TCRdb gives TRBD1 as the D gene, but with no DNA this cannot be confirmed. CDR1 and CDR2 from the germline V gene are SGDLS and YYNGEE. The CDR3 runs to 15 residues. CDR3 region: CASSGGTGRVYEQYF.

V is TRBV30 and J is TRBJ2-7. Per the germline V gene, CDR1 is GTSNPN and CDR2 is SVGIG (reference sequence). This CDR3 is built from 13 residues. This CDR3 is CAWSGRGYYEQYF.

V usage is TRBV27 and J usage is TRBJ2-1; TCRdb calls TRBD1, which cannot be checked without DNA. The CDR3 runs to 16 residues. Germline CDR1 is MNHEY and CDR2 is SMNVEV (reference sequence). The CDR3 reads CASSSHSDRYDNEQFF.

The chain recombines TRBV6-2 or TRBV6-3 with TRBJ2-3. This CDR3 comprises 12 residues. Germline V gene sequence: CDR1 MNHEY, CDR2 SVGEGT. Here the CDR3 reads CASSLQTDTQYF.